This T cell receptor beta chain appears in the sequencing data of a study of CD8 T cells in ankylosing spondylitis. Turning to this clonotype: What it binds is unknown.

Quantitative barcoded 5'-RACE was used to prepare TCR beta libraries. TCRdb redid the calling of the 5' RACE reads with MiXCR, one entry per CDR3 protein. The data show roughly 440,000 distinct CDR3 sequences, roughly 17% seen once. Study-wide findings and caveats: Ankylosing spondylitis blood appeared to be characterized by a TCR beta motif of several highly homologous variants. Reactive arthritis synovial fluid and blood previously showed some of these motif variants. Clones linked to disease were reported to show significant enrichment in matched ankylosing spondylitis synovial fluid. The authors found the disease-linked clones to be CD8+ and relatively rare in peripheral blood.

The length of the CDR3 is 15 residues. The germline gives CDR1 DFQATT, CDR2 SNEGSKA (reference sequence). V lost 1 base to trimming and J lost 2 bases; unmatched junction nucleotides: 4. This TCR derives from a male donor with ankylosing spondylitis. Sequences were obtained from blood, either unsorted or a sorted T cell fraction (not recorded which). The chain links TRBV20-1 to TRBJ2-1; TRBD2 matches 8 bases. CDR3 amino acids: CSARVQRGTYNEQFF. The DNA of the CDR3 is TGCAGTGCTAGAGTACAGCGGGGGACCTACAATGAGCAGTTCTTC.